The rows below give T cell receptor beta chains drawn from one sample of a study of T cell changes during pregnancy in multiple sclerosis. Using immunoSEQ multiplex PCR, the repertoire was profiled, and TCRdb retains in-frame clones only, with some absent. The data hold around 35,000 clones, with 92% observed a single time. The sequences come from CD4+ T cells from peripheral blood mononuclear cells, collected after pregnancy. The receptors stem from a female donor with multiple sclerosis, enrolled in a pregnancy study. The CDR3 runs from the conserved cysteine through the conserved F or W. A D gene is named only where the DNA matches it firmly. Rows give clone size only sometimes, using once, few, many, or a class for an expanded clone.

. | TRBJ2-5 | . | TRBV7-2 | TGTGCCAGCAGCCAAACCGGGACCCAGTACTTC | CASSQTGTQYF
. | TRBJ1-4 | . | TRBV11-3 | TGTGCCAGCAGCACCCCGCAGGGAGAAAAACTGTTTTTT | CASSTPQGEKLFF
TRBD2 | TRBJ2-1 | . | TRBV6-6 | TGTGCCAGCAGTTCCCTCAGCGGGAGGAGGAATGAGCAGTTCTTC | CASSSLSGRRNEQFF
TRBD2 | TRBJ2-1 | . | TRBV4-3 | TGCGCCAGCAGCCAAGGGACTAGCGGGGGGACTGAGCAGTTCTTC | CASSQGTSGGTEQFF
. | TRBJ1-5 | . | TRBV7-2 | TGTGCCAGCAGCTCGAGGGGGGGACAGCCCCAGCATTTT | CASSSRGGQPQHF
. | TRBJ2-2 | . | TRBV19 | TGTGCCAGTAGTATAGTGGGGGGGCGCACGAACACCGGGGAGCTGTTTTTT | CASSIVGGRTNTGELFF
. | TRBJ2-7 | . | TRBV30 | TGTGCCTGGAGGTCTAGCGTCAACGAGCAGTACTTC | CAWRSSVNEQYF
. | TRBJ2-2 | . | TRBV28 | TGTGCCAGCAGCTTCCGAGTGAACACCGGGGAGCTGTTTTTT | CASSFRVNTGELFF
. | TRBJ1-5 | . | TRBV25-1 | TGTGCCAGCAGTGAAGGCAGTAGCAATCAGCCCCAGCATTTT | CASSEGSSNQPQHF
. | TRBJ1-2 | . | TRBV2 | TGTGCCAGCACTCTGGAGGGAGGGACGGGCAGACAGCGTGGCTACACCTTC | CASTLEGGTGRQRGYTF
. | TRBJ1-1 | . | TRBV4-3 | TGCGCCAGCAGCCAAGATCTTGGCAGAAACACTGAAGCTTTCTTT | CASSQDLGRNTEAFF
TRBD1 | TRBJ1-1 | . | TRBV30 | TGTGCCTGGAACAGGGGGCCCACTGAAGCTTTCTTT | CAWNRGPTEAFF
. | TRBJ2-3 | . | TRBV7-6 | TGTGCCAGCAGGCCTAGAGGGAAGAAACACACAGATACGCAGTATTTT | CASRPRGKKHTDTQYF
TRBD2 | TRBJ2-5 | . | TRBV2 | TGTGCCAGCAGCGAATCTACTAGCGGGGGGGCCGGGAAGACCCAGTACTTC | CASSESTSGGAGKTQYF
TRBD2 | TRBJ2-7 | . | TRBV18 | TGTGCCAGCTCACCACTGACCCTACTAGCGGGGGCGTCCTACGAGCAGTACTTC | CASSPLTLLAGASYEQYF
TRBD2 | TRBJ2-7 | . | TRBV6-5 | TGTGCCAGCAGTTACTCGCTAGCGGGAGGACCCTACGAGCAGTACTTC | CASSYSLAGGPYEQYF
. | TRBJ2-2 | . | TRBV7-9 | TGTGCCAGCAGCTTGGGGGGACAGACAAACACCGGGGAGCTGTTTTTT | CASSLGGQTNTGELFF
TRBD2 | TRBJ2-1 | . | TRBV2 | TGTGCCAGCAGTGACCTAGCGGGAGCGACCAATGAGCAGTTCTTC | CASSDLAGATNEQFF
. | TRBJ1-2 | . | TRBV15 | TGTGCCACCAGCAGAGCGGGGGGGGCAAATAATATGATGAGCTACACCTTC | CATSRAGGANNMMSYTF
. | TRBJ2-1 | . | TRBV5-1 | TGCGCCAGCAGCGTTACCGGGACATTCTCCTACAATGAGCAGTTCTTC | CASSVTGTFSYNEQFF
. | TRBJ1-2 | few | TRBV6-5 | TGTGCCAGCAGGATTTTAGAGCCCTATGATGAGACCTTC | CASRILEPYDETF
. | TRBJ2-1 | . | TRBV6-1 | TGTGCCAGCAGTGCGGGGACTGGAGGAGGACGGGAGCAGTTCTTC | CASSAGTGGGREQFF
TRBD2 | TRBJ2-7 | . | TRBV5-4 | TGTGCCAGCAATGGGGGGGACCCGTTGAACGAGCAGTACTTC | CASNGGDPLNEQYF
. | TRBJ2-7 | . | TRBV7-6 | TGTGCCAGCAGCCCCGGTCCCTACGAGCAGTACTTC | CASSPGPYEQYF